The rows below give T cell receptor beta chains drawn from one sample of a study of blood T cell repertoires in COVID-19. The data were produced by immunoSEQ multiplex PCR, yet TCRdb's version contains in-frame clones alone and is incomplete. The profile covers around 41,000 clones, with 87% appearing a single time and approximately 10% taken by the ten largest. Specimen: peripheral blood. The receptors were sampled from an elderly woman with active COVID-19. CDR3s include the opening cysteine and the closing phenylalanine or tryptophan. A D gene is named only where the DNA matches it firmly. Size values are once, few and many counts, or a class for expanded clones, and some rows have none.

d_call clone_size j_call v_call cdr3_aa cdr3_nt
- - TRBJ2-1 TRBV7-3 CASSPRQYNEQFF TGTGCCAGCAGCCCCCGACAGTACAATGAGCAGTTCTTC
TRBD1 - TRBJ1-2 TRBV4-3 CASSQVTGTGNYGYTF TGCGCCAGCAGCCAAGTCACCGGGACAGGGAACTATGGCTACACCTTC
- once TRBJ1-4 TRBV5-1 CASSLASGAGPNEKLFF TGCGCCAGCAGCTTGGCCTCCGGAGCAGGGCCTAATGAAAAACTGTTTTTT
TRBD2 few TRBJ2-7 TRBV4-2 CASSRGGSYEQYF TGTGCCAGCAGCCGGGGAGGGTCGTACGAGCAGTACTTC
- - TRBJ1-5 TRBV4-3 CASSQDWGPGNQPQHF TGCGCCAGCAGCCAAGATTGGGGGCCGGGAAATCAGCCCCAGCATTTT
TRBD1 - TRBJ1-1 TRBV6-1 CASSEVRGEVAFF TGTGCCAGCAGTGAGGTCAGGGGGGAAGTAGCTTTCTTT
- - TRBJ2-1 TRBV11-2 CASSSGTYNEQFF TGTGCCAGCAGCTCAGGGACCTACAATGAGCAGTTCTTC
TRBD1 few TRBJ1-1 TRBV19 CASSIGTGRSEAFF TGTGCCAGTAGTATCGGGACAGGGCGTTCTGAAGCTTTCTTT
- - TRBJ1-2 TRBV2 CASSASGLYGYTF TGTGCCAGCAGTGCGTCAGGGTTGTATGGCTACACCTTC
TRBD2 - TRBJ2-1 TRBV24-1 CATSGLAWGEQFF TGTGCCACCAGTGGACTAGCGTGGGGTGAGCAGTTCTTC
TRBD2 - TRBJ2-5 TRBV19 CASSIVPAGGLETQYF TGTGCCAGTAGTATAGTTCCAGCGGGGGGGCTTGAGACCCAGTACTTC
TRBD1 - TRBJ1-5 TRBV19 CASSIRTGVYQPQHF TGTGCCAGTAGTATCCGGACAGGAGTTTATCAGCCCCAGCATTTT
TRBD1 - TRBJ1-4 TRBV3-1/TRBV3-2 CASSPTGTGVGATNEKLFF TGTGCCAGCAGCCCGACCGGGACAGGGGTGGGTGCAACTAATGAAAAACTGTTTTTT
- - TRBJ1-1 TRBV19 CASSSLSGRNTEAFF TGTGCCAGTAGTAGCCTCTCGGGGAGAAACACTGAAGCTTTCTTT
- - TRBJ1-6 TRBV12-3/TRBV12-4 CASSLKERSPLHF TGTGCCAGCAGTTTAAAGGAGCGGTCACCCCTCCACTTT
TRBD1 - TRBJ1-4 TRBV5-6 CASSRPGTGGEKLFF TGTGCCAGCAGTCGTCCCGGGACAGGGGGAGAAAAACTGTTTTTT
TRBD1 - TRBJ2-1 TRBV4-3 CASSRPGQSYNEQFF TGCGCCAGCAGCCGACCGGGACAGTCCTACAATGAGCAGTTCTTC
- few TRBJ2-1 TRBV4-1 CASSQVDLVTYNEQFF TGCGCCAGCAGCCAAGTTGACCTTGTGACTTACAATGAGCAGTTCTTC
TRBD1 - TRBJ2-3 TRBV7-9 CASSPDRGWADTQYF TGTGCCAGCAGCCCGGACAGGGGATGGGCAGATACGCAGTATTTT
- once TRBJ1-5 TRBV27 CASRDYLNSNQPQHF TGTGCCAGCAGGGACTATTTAAATAGCAATCAGCCCCAGCATTTT
- - TRBJ1-1 TRBV20-1 CSAPGRRQAFF TGCAGTGCCCCCGGCCGGAGGCAAGCTTTCTTT
TRBD2 - TRBJ2-3 TRBV12-3/TRBV12-4 CASRLLAGEQYF TGTGCCAGCAGACTTCTAGCGGGAGAGCAGTATTTT
- - TRBJ2-5 TRBV7-9 CASSLGLGAETQYF TGTGCCAGCAGCTTGGGACTCGGGGCTGAGACCCAGTACTTC
TRBD1 - TRBJ2-7 TRBV10-3 CAISEWGGQETYEQYF TGTGCCATCAGTGAGTGGGGCGGACAGGAAACTTACGAGCAGTACTTC
- - TRBJ2-1 TRBV7-3 CASSLISSSYNEQFF TGTGCCAGCAGCTTAATATCGAGCTCCTACAATGAGCAGTTCTTC
TRBD1 - TRBJ2-2 TRBV7-2 CASTRQGRGQTGELFF TGTGCCAGCACAAGACAGGGTCGGGGTCAGACCGGGGAGCTGTTTTTT
TRBD1 - TRBJ1-4 TRBV5-8 CASSFGTVNEKLFF TGTGCCAGCAGCTTCGGGACAGTAAATGAAAAACTGTTTTTT
- - TRBJ2-3 TRBV30 CAWSVGQNTDTQYF TGTGCCTGGAGTGTAGGACAGAACACAGATACGCAGTATTTT
- - TRBJ2-3 TRBV11-3 CASSLGGASDTQYF TGTGCCAGCAGCTTAGGCGGGGCCTCGGATACGCAGTATTTT